There are a few counts of the clone carrying this T cell receptor beta chain. No antigen is known for it. TCRdb itself ran the 5' RACE reads through MiXCR, one entry per CDR3 protein. The sample has 240,000 or so distinct CDR3 sequences; under 12% are singletons. Germline CDR1 and CDR2: SQVTM and ANQGSEA. The V gene lost 4 bases and the J gene lost 3 bases, with 13 bases spanning the gap. This CDR3 is built from 13 residues. The data derive from a study of identical twins. Broader study findings: Compared with models, monozygotic twins showed more out-of-frame TCR alpha sharing. Abundant cord blood beta clonotypes carried fewer insertions; memory repertoires showed none. Twins' surplus sharing was weaker for beta out-of-frame sequences.

The specimen sequenced was memory T cells sorted from blood. V usage is TRBV29-1 and J usage is TRBJ2-7; D might be TRBD1 (6 bases). This TCR came from a man between 50 and 59 years old in good health. CDR3 DNA sequence: TGCAGCGTTGTGCCCAGGGGAGTCTACGAGCAGTACTTC. It codes for CSVVPRGVYEQYF.